This record looks at one T cell receptor beta chain sequence and its context. Its antigen is still unknown. Data came from immunoSEQ multiplex PCR; TCRdb stores just in-frame clones and leaves some out. The sample lists tens of thousands of clones, roughly 82% occurring once. The entry originates in a study of OX40 agonist ivuxolimab in advanced cancers. General observations from the study: No determination was made of the antigen specificity of the expanded peripheral T cells.

The germline CDR1 and CDR2 sequences are SGHAT and FQNNGV. V shed 6 bases and J 2 bases; nucleotides not matched to a gene: 17. The CDR3 has 18 residues. The V call is TRBV11-2, the J call TRBJ1-2, with 8 bases identical to TRBD1. This sample comprised CD4+ or CD8+ T cells sorted from blood, obtained in a trial of the OX40 agonist ivuxolimab. The TCR originated in an adult with an advanced solid tumor such as melanoma, head and neck, liver or kidney cancer. The CDR3 nucleotides read TGTGCCAGCAGGGAGGGCAGGGGGCTCTCCCGCCTCAACTATGGCTACACCTTC. Translated, it gives CASREGRGLSRLNYGYTF. Together with reference TRBV11-2 and TRBJ1-2, the CDR3 gives the full variable domain: EAGVAQSPRYKIIEKRQSVAFWCNPISGHATLYWYQQILGQGPKLLIQFQNNGVVDDSQLPKDRFSAERLKGVDSTLKIQPAKLEDSAVYLCASREGRGLSRLNYGYTFGSGTRLTVV.